A single sample is the source of the 10 T cell receptor beta chains below, sequenced in a study of CD8 T cells in ankylosing spondylitis. TCRdb re-analysed the 5' RACE reads in MiXCR, keeping a single row per CDR3 protein. The sample carries roughly 180,000 distinct CDR3 sequences, 10% to 15% recorded once. The specimen was blood, either unsorted or a sorted T cell fraction (not recorded which). These receptors originate from a male donor with ankylosing spondylitis or in good health (not recorded which).

In this sample, this clonotype turned up many times. The rearrangement links TRBV12-3 or TRBV12-4 to TRBJ2-1; D is unclear. The CDR3 sequence is 15 residues long. V lost 5 bases, J lost 0 bases, and 11 bases lay in between. The CDR3: CASSPLRVSYNEQFF. CDR3 sequence (DNA): TGTGCCAGCAGTCCCCTAAGAGTCTCCTACAATGAGCAGTTCTTC.

This chain links TRBV11-2 with TRBJ2-5; the D gene is possibly TRBD1 (6 bases). The CDR3 length is 17 residues. The V and J ends lost 1 base and 1 base respectively, with 16 bases between them. Germline V lookup: CDR1 SGHAT, CDR2 FQNNGV. CDR3 sequence: CASSLGDTGLGQETQYF. CDR3 nucleotide sequence: TGTGCCAGCAGCTTAGGTGATACAGGGCTCGGCCAAGAGACCCAGTACTTC.

Only a few counts were recorded for this clonotype. J is TRBJ1-6 and V is TRBV12-3 or TRBV12-4, with a weak D call TRBD1 (5 bases). The CDR3 is made up of 12 amino acids. Trimming removed 6 bases at V and 7 bases at J, with 7 bases between. CDR3 bases: TGTGCCAGCAGCACAGGAAATTCACCCCTCCACTTT. Amino acid sequence: CASSTGNSPLHF.

The chain uses TRBV5-1 and TRBJ2-1; either TRBD1 or TRBD2 may supply D (5 bases each). The CDR3 is 16 amino acids. Germline V lookup: CDR1 SGHRS, CDR2 YFSETQ. The ends were cut back, 2 bases at V and 3 bases at J, with 15 bases in the middle. The CDR3 nucleotides read TGCGCCAGCAGCTTACCGGGACCCCTATTCTACAATGAGCAGTTCTTC. Its translation: CASSLPGPLFYNEQFF.

The chain links TRBV7-9 to TRBJ2-7; 7 bases fit TRBD1. The CDR3 is 14 residues long. Germline V CDR1 and CDR2: SEHNR, FQNEAQ (reference sequence). V lost 2 bases to trimming and J lost 5 bases; unmatched junction nucleotides: 6. The CDR3 nucleotides read TGTGCCAGCAGCTTAACGACAGGGTACCACGAGCAGTACTTC. Its protein is CASSLTTGYHEQYF.

This clonotype was observed a handful of times. This sequence joins TRBV12-3 or TRBV12-4 and TRBJ2-1; possibly TRBD2 for D (6 bases). Trimming shortened V by 7 bases and J by 3 bases, and 16 bases separated the two germline ends. The CDR3 length is 15 residues. This CDR3 reads CASTSPGRGYNEQFF. CDR3 nucleotides: TGTGCCAGCACCTCACCGGGGCGGGGCTACAATGAGCAGTTCTTC.

This clonotype appeared many times. This rearrangement joins TRBV5-5 to TRBJ2-5; possibly TRBD1 or TRBD2 for D (6 bases each). V was pared by 4 bases and J by 2 bases, with 15 bases between. Germline CDR1 is SGHKS and CDR2 is YYEKEE (reference sequence). This CDR3 is built from 15 residues. CDR3 loop: CASSPPGAAQETQYF. CDR3 nucleotide sequence: TGTGCCAGCAGCCCACCGGGGGCGGCACAAGAGACCCAGTACTTC.

The rearrangement links TRBV6-1 to TRBJ2-7; no reliable D call. Germline V gene data show CDR1 as MNHNS and CDR2 as SASEGT. Trimming pared 7 bases from V and 2 bases from J, leaving 15 bases between. This CDR3 is 14 amino acids long. CDR3 DNA sequence: TGTGCCAGCATCCTAAAAGGTCGGGCCTACGAGCAGTACTTC. It yields the protein CASILKGRAYEQYF.

The chain employs TRBV7-9 and TRBJ2-3; D is undetermined. V was trimmed by 5 bases and J by 1 base, leaving 13 bases between them. CDR3 length: 15 amino acids. Germline V gives CDR1 SEHNR, CDR2 FQNEAQ (reference sequence). The CDR3 loop is CASSAVYRGTDTQYF. As DNA, the CDR3 is TGTGCCAGCAGCGCCGTCTATCGGGGCACAGATACGCAGTATTTT.

There are many counts of this clonotype. This chain uses TRBV4-2 with TRBJ2-1, with TRBD2 matching 14 bases. The CDR3 consists of 17 residues. In germline, CDR1 is LGHNA, CDR2 YNFKEQ. Trimming cost V 4 bases and J 8 bases; bases outside gene matches: 10. The CDR3 DNA is TGTGCCAGCAGCCGCCTATTGACTAGCGGGGGGGCCGATGAGCAGTTCTTC. Translating gives CASSRLLTSGGADEQFF.